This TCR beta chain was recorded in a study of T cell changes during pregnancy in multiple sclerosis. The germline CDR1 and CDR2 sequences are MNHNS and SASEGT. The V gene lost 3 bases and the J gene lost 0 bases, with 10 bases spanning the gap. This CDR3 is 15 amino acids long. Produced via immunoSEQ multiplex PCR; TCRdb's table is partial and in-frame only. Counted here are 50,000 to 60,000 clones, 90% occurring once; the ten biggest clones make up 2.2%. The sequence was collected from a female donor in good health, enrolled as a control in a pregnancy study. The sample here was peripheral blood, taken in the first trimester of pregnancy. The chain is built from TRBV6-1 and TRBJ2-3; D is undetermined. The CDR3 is CASSDPFISTDTQYF. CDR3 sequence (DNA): TGTGCCAGCAGTGACCCCTTTATCAGCACAGATACGCAGTATTTT.